Reported below is one T cell receptor beta chain. Antigen unknown. The sample originates from a study of cytomegalovirus exposure and HLA in healthy donors. As for the study in general: Researchers found that roughly 77% of 300 to 450 genotyped donors fell within the Caucasian-associated ancestry cluster. Points from the study as a whole: In all likelihood, a cluster of highly shared sequence variants was a sequencing artifact. In presence/absence analyses, roughly uniform sequencing depth across donors was assumed.

V lost 4 bases and J lost 3; bases outside the gene matches: 6. The CDR3 sequence is 15 residues long. CDR1 and CDR2 (germline): LNHDA, SQIVND (reference sequence). The primer mix had 60 Vbeta and 13 Jbeta primers. Assay used: immunoSEQ multiplex PCR; TCRdb lists only in-frame clones, some missing. Among approximately 110,000 clones listed, around 80% were seen once. Sequencing was performed on PBMCs. The TCR sequence derives from a woman aged 55-70 years in good health and CMV-seropositive. The rearrangement uses TRBV19 and TRBJ2-1; 7 bases fit TRBD1. The CDR3 region is CASSTGTVNYNEQFF. CDR3 DNA sequence: TGTGCCAGTAGTACCGGGACAGTTAACTACAATGAGCAGTTCTTC.